This note documents a single T cell receptor (beta chain) sequence. Its antigen remains unknown. Trimming shortened V by 5 bases and J by 0 bases, and 4 bases separated the two germline ends. Germline values: CDR1 PRHDT, CDR2 FYEKMQ (reference sequence). The CDR3 runs 13 residues. The source of the sample is a study of shared clonotypes between healthy human individuals. General observations from the study: Measured sharing among donors was expected to vary with sequencing depth.

Naive CD8 isolation took CD45RO-negative cells positively selected for CCR7 and excluded terminally differentiated effector memory CD45RA+ cells. Assay: immunoSEQ multiplex PCR; the TCRdb copy retains only in-frame clones and omits some. The sample has around 2.1 million clones; approximately 94% are singletons. Sequencing was carried out using naive CD8+ T cells from PBMCs. The sequence came from a man between 18 and 29 years old in good health. Some clones in this sample may be carry-over from other donors' samples. The chain is built from TRBV13 and TRBJ2-2; no reliable D call. The CDR3 is CASSGPNTGELFF. The CDR3 DNA reads as TGTGCCAGCAGCGGGCCGAACACCGGGGAGCTGTTTTTT.